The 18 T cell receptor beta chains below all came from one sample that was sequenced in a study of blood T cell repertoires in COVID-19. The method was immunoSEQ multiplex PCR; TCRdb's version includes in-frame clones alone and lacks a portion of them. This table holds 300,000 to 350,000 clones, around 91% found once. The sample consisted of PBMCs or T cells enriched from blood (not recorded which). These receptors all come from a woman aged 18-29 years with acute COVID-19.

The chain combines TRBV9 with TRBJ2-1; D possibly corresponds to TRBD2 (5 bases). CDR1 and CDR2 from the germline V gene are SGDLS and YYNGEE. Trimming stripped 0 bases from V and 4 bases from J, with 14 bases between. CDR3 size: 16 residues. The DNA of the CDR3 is TGTGCCAGCAGCGTAGCTTTAAGCGGCCGGTACAATGAGCAGTTCTTC. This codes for CASSVALSGRYNEQFF.

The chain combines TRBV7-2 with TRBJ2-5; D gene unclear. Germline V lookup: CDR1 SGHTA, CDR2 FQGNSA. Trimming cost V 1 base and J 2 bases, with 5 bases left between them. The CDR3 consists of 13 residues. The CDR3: CASSLDRQETQYF. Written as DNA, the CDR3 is TGTGCCAGCAGCTTAGACAGACAAGAGACCCAGTACTTC.

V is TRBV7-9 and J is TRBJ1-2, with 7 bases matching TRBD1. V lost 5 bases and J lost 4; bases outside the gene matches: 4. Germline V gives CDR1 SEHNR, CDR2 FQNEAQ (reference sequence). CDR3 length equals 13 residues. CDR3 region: CASSPPGGYGYTF. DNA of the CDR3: TGTGCCAGCAGCCCCCCAGGGGGCTATGGCTACACCTTC.

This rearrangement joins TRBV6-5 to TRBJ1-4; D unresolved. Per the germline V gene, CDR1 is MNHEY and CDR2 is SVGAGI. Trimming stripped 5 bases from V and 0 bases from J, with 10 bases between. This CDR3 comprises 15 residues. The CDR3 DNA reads TGTGCCAGCAGTCCGACTGGTGCAACTAATGAAAAACTGTTTTTT. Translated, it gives CASSPTGATNEKLFF.

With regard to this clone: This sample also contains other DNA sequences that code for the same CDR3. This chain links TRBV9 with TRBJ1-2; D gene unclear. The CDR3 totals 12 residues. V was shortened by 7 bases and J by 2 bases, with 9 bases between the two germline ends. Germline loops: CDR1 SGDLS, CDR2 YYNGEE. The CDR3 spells CASSPANYGYTF. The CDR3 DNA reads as TGTGCCAGCTCCCCAGCGAACTATGGCTACACCTTC.

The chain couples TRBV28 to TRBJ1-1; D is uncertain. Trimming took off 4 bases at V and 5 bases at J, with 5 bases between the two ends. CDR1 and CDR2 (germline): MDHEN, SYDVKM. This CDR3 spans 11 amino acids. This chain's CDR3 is CASSSGTEAFF. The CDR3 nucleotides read TGTGCCAGCAGTTCCGGGACTGAAGCTTTCTTT.

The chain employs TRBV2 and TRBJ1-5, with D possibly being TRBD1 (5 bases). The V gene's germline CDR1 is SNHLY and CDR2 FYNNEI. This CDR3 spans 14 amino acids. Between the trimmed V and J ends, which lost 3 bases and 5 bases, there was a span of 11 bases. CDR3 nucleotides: TGTGCCAGCAGTGACAGGGTAGGAGATCAGCCCCAGCATTTT. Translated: CASSDRVGDQPQHF.

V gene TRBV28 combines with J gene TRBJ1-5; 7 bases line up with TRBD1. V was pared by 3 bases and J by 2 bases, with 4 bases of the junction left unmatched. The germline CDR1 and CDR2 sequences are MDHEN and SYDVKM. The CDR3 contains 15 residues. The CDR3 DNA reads TGTGCCAGCAGTTTTCAGGGGGTGGGCAATCAGCCCCAGCATTTT. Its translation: CASSFQGVGNQPQHF.

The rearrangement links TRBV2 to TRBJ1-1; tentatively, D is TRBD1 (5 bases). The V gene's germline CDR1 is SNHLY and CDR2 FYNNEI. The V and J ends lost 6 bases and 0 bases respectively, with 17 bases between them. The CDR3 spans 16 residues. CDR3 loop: CASREGRGLMNTEAFF. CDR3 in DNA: TGTGCCAGCAGGGAGGGACGGGGCCTTATGAACACTGAAGCTTTCTTT.

CDR3: CAIKGQGVDYGYTF. In nucleotides, the CDR3 is TGTGCCATCAAAGGACAGGGGGTTGACTATGGCTACACCTTC. The V gene is TRBV10-3, the J gene TRBJ1-2; TRBD1 matches at 10 bases. The CDR3 sequence is 14 residues long. The V gene end was trimmed by 7 bases and the J gene end by 3 bases; junction bases not matched to a gene: 5. Germline CDR1 is ENHRY and CDR2 is SYGVKD.

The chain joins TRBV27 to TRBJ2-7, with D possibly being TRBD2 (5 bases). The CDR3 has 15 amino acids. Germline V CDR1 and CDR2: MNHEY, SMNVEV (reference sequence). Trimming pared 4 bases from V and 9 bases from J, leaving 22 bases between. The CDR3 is CASSSRLSPRFGQYF. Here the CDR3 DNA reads TGTGCCAGCAGTTCCCGACTATCCCCTCGCTTTGGGCAGTACTTC.

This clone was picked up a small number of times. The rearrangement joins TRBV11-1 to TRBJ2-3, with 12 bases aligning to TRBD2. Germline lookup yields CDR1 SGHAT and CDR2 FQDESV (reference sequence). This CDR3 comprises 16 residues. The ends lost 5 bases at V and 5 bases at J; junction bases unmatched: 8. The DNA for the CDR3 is TGTGCCAGCAGCCTGACTAGCGGGAGTCGTATAGATACGCAGTATTTT. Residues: CASSLTSGSRIDTQYF.

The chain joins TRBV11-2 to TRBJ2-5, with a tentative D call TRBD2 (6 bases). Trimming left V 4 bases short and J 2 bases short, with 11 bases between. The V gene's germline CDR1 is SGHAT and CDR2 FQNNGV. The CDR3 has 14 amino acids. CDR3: CASSWGDGQETQYF. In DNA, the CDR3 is TGTGCCAGCAGCTGGGGGGACGGGCAAGAGACCCAGTACTTC.

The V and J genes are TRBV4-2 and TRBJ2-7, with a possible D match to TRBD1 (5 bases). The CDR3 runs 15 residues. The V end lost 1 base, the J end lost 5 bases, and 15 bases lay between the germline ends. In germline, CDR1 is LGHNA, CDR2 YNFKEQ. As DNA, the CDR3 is TGTGCCAGCAGCCAAGGAGGAACAGGATCGGACGAGCAGTACTTC. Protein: CASSQGGTGSDEQYF.

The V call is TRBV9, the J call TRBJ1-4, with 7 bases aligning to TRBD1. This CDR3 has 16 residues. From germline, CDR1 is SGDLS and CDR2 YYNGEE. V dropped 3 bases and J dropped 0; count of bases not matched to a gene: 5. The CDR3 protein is CASSAFTGATNEKLFF. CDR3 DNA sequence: TGTGCCAGCAGCGCTTTTACAGGGGCAACTAATGAAAAACTGTTTTTT.

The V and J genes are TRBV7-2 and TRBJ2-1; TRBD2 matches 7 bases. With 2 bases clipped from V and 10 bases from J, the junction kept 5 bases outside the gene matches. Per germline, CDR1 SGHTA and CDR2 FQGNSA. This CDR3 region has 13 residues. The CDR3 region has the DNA TGTGCCAGCAGCTTACGGGGGGAAGGCGAGCAGTTCTTC. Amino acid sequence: CASSLRGEGEQFF.

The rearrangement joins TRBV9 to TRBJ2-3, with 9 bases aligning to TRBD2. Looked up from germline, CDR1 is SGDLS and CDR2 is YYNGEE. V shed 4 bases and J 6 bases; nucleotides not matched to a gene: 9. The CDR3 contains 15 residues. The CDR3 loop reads CASSPGLAGRDTQYF. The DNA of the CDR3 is TGTGCCAGCAGCCCGGGGCTAGCGGGGCGGGATACGCAGTATTTT.

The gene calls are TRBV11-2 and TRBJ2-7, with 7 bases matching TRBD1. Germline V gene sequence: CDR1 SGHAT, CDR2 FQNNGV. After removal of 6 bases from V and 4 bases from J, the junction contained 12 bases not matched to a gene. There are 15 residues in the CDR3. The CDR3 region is CASRNPGTVFYEQYF. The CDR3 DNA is TGTGCCAGCAGAAATCCCGGGACAGTTTTTTACGAGCAGTACTTC.